Presented here are 11 T cell receptor beta chains from one specimen sequenced in a study of blood T cell repertoires in COVID-19. Here immunoSEQ multiplex PCR was the method, and the copy in TCRdb shows in-frame clones only, minus some. The table includes about 150,000 clones, 75% to 85% detected once. The sequencing input was peripheral blood. Receptors originate from a woman in her 50s with acute or convalescent COVID-19.

This chain connects TRBV12-5 to TRBJ1-5; possibly TRBD1 for D (5 bases). CDR3 size: 18 residues. V was trimmed by 3 bases and J by 1 base, leaving 19 bases between them. Germline V CDR1 and CDR2: LGHNT, FRNRAP. CDR3 sequence: CASGLALWGVGSNQPQHF. CDR3 DNA: TGTGCTAGTGGTTTAGCCCTTTGGGGGGTCGGGAGCAATCAGCCCCAGCATTTT.

The V gene is TRBV19, the J gene TRBJ2-5; TRBD1 matches at 8 bases. With V trimmed by 4 bases and J by 5 bases, 6 bases remained unmatched. Germline CDR1 LNHDA, CDR2 SQIVND (reference sequence). The CDR3 consists of 14 residues. As DNA, the CDR3 is TGTGCCAGTAGTAACGACAGGGGATATGAGACCCAGTACTTC. This encodes CASSNDRGYETQYF.

V gene TRBV12-5 combines with J gene TRBJ2-5, with D perhaps TRBD1 (5 bases). The V end lost 1 base, the J end lost 5 bases, and 11 bases lay between the germline ends. CDR1 and CDR2 (germline): LGHNT, FRNRAP. CDR3 length: 14 amino acids. As DNA, the CDR3 is TGTGCTAGTGGTTTGGGACAGATAGGGGAGACCCAGTACTTC. As protein: CASGLGQIGETQYF.

This chain uses TRBV6-6 with TRBJ2-1; D not certain. The CDR3 runs 13 residues. CDR1 is MNHNY, CDR2 SVGAGI, per germline (reference sequence). The V end was cut by 2 bases, the J end by 3 bases, with 5 bases between. CDR3: CASSYQDYNEQFF. Written as DNA, the CDR3 is TGTGCCAGCAGTTACCAGGACTACAATGAGCAGTTCTTC.

This chain links TRBV9 with TRBJ2-5; no reliable D call. From germline, CDR1 is SGDLS and CDR2 YYNGEE. The CDR3 runs 15 residues. Trimming took 1 base from V and 2 from J, leaving 12 bases between them. CDR3 sequence (DNA): TGTGCCAGCAGCGTATACTCTGCAACTCAAGAGACCCAGTACTTC. It translates to CASSVYSATQETQYF.

The genes are TRBV7-2 and TRBJ2-1, with TRBD2 identical over 8 bases. Germline V CDR1 and CDR2: SGHTA, FQGNSA. The CDR3 is 14 residues long. The J segment lost 4 bases and the V segment lost 5 bases, leaving 4 bases of the junction unmatched. The CDR3 loop is CASSRRGGYNEQFF. As DNA, the CDR3 is TGTGCCAGCAGCCGCCGGGGGGGGTACAATGAGCAGTTCTTC.

The chain joins TRBV6-5 to TRBJ1-6, with TRBD1 as a possible D gene (6 bases). The germline V and J ends were trimmed by 1 base and 7 bases, with 8 bases remaining between them. Germline assignment: CDR1 MNHEY and CDR2 SVGAGI. The CDR3 is made up of 14 amino acids. The chain's CDR3 is CASSYLQGNSPLHF. The DNA of the CDR3 is TGTGCCAGCAGTTACTTGCAGGGGAATTCACCCCTCCACTTT.

Details on this clone: A junction end diverges from the germline sequence, so it may reflect a read error. The chain recombines TRBV28 with TRBJ2-7, with a weak D call TRBD2 (6 bases). CDR1 and CDR2 (germline): MDHEN, SYDVKM. The CDR3 extends over 13 amino acids. CDR3 amino acids: CASKIGSLQKEFF. The CDR3 region has the DNA TGTGCCAGCAAAATCGGGAGCCTACAGAAGGAATTCTTC.

This chain links TRBV3-1 (or the pseudogene TRBV3-2) with TRBJ1-2; perhaps TRBD1 as D (6 bases). Germline assignment: CDR1 LGHDT and CDR2 YNNKEL (reference sequence). The V and J ends lost 1 base and 5 bases respectively, with 14 bases between them. The CDR3 totals 15 residues. The DNA of the CDR3 is TGTGCCAGCAGCCAAGGTTTTTCAGGGGCTTATGGCTACACCTTC. As protein: CASSQGFSGAYGYTF.

Remarks on this clone: Other DNA sequences in this specimen translate into the identical CDR3. V is TRBV20-1 and J is TRBJ1-2; no definite D call. V was clipped by 5 bases and J by 5 bases, with 6 bases between them. The CDR3 length is 10 residues. CDR1 is DFQATT and CDR2 is SNEGSKA in the germline V gene (reference sequence). The CDR3 is CSAPSYGYTF. The CDR3 nucleotides read TGCAGTGCTCCCTCTTATGGCTACACCTTC.

The sample holds one count of this clone. The chain recombines TRBV3-1 (or the pseudogene TRBV3-2) with TRBJ2-5, with 10 positions matching TRBD2. Germline trimming cut 1 base from V and 5 bases from J; bases unmatched to any gene: 4. The germline V gene has CDR1 LGHDT and CDR2 YNNKEL (reference sequence). The CDR3 consists of 15 residues. The CDR3 region is CASSQVSGRWETQYF. CDR3 in DNA: TGTGCCAGCAGCCAAGTTAGCGGGAGGTGGGAGACCCAGTACTTC.